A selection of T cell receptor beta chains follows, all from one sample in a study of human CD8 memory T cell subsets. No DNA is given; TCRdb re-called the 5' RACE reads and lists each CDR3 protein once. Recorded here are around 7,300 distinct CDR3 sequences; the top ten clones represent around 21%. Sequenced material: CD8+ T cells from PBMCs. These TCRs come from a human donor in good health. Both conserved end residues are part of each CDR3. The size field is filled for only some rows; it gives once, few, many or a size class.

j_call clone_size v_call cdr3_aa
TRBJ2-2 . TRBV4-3 CASSQETGGAGELFF
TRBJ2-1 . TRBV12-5 CASGLVLAGGGNEQFF
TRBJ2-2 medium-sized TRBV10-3 CAISETSGYTGELFF
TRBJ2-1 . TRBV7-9 CASSLDGLYNEQFF
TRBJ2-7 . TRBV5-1 CASSPDRGGEQYF
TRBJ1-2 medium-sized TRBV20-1 CSAPGRNYGYTF
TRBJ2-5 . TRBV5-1 CASSLESEEETQYF
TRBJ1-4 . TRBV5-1 CASSAWDSANEKLFF
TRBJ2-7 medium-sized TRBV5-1 CASSWRQGADNEQYF
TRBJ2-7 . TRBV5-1 CASSLEGSYEQYF
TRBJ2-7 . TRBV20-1 CSASRREHEQYF
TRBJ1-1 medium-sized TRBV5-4 CASIPGGPGARTEAFF
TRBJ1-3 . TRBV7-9 CASSLKAGTGTGNTIYF
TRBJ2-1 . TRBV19 CASNPLAGGPDEQFF
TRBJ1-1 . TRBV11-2 CASSLDPRDRGAEAFF
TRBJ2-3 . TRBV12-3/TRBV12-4 CASSLDRDTQYF
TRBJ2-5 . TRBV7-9 CASSHRHDQETQYF
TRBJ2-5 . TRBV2 CASSLSETQYF
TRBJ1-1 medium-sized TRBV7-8 CASSAISIGGIGTEAFF
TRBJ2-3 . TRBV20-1 CSAADYRATDTQYF
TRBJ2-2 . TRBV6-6 CASLGSGELFF
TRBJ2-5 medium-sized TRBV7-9 CASSSTSGEETQYF
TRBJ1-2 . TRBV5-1 CASSVTRVGAYGYTF
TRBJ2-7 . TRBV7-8 CASSPDRGPGEQYF
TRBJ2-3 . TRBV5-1 CASSWRGRTDTQYF
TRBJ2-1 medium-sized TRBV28 CASSSGLAGPTGIPGNEQFF
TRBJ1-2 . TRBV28 CASSSGRTSRGYTF
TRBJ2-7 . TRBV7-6 CASSLDGSPFYEQYF
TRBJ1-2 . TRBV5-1 CASMAGAMGWTF
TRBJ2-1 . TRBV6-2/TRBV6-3 CASSLASDMVNEQFF
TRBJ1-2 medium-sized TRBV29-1 CSVEGQAAYGYTF
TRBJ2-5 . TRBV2 CASLDTLPSTSGSVGAQYF